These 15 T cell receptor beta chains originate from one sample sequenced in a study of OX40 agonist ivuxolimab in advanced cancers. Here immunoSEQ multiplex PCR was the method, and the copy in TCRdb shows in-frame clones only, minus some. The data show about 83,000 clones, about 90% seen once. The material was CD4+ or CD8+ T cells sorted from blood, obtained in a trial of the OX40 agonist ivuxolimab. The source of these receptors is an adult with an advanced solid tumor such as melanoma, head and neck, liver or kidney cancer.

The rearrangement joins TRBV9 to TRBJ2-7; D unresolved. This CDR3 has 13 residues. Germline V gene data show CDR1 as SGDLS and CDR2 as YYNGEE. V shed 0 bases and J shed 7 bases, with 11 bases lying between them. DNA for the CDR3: TGTGCCAGCAGCGTAGGCCCCCTGACGGAGCAGTACGTC. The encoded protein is CASSVGPLTEQYV.

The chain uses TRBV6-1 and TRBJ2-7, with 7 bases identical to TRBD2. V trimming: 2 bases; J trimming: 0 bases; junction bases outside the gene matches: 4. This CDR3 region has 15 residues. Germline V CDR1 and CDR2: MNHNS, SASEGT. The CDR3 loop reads CASSERGGRSYEQYF. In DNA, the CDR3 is TGTGCCAGCAGTGAACGCGGGGGACGCTCCTACGAGCAGTACTTC.

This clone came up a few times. The CDR3 DNA reads TGCAGCGTGGGACAGGGTGTGAACACTGAAGCTTTCTTT. This sequence encodes CSVGQGVNTEAFF. The chain carries TRBV29-1 and TRBJ1-1; 9 bases agree with TRBD1. CDR1 SQVTM and CDR2 ANQGSEA come from the germline V gene. This CDR3 region has 13 residues. The V and J ends lost 6 bases and 0 bases, in that order; junction bases with no gene match: 2.

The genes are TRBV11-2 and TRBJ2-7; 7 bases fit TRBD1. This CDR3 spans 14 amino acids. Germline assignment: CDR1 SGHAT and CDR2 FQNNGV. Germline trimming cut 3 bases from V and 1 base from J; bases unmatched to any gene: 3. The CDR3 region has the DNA TGTGCCAGCAGCTTGAGGGGGCTTTCCTACGAGCAGTACTTC. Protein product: CASSLRGLSYEQYF.

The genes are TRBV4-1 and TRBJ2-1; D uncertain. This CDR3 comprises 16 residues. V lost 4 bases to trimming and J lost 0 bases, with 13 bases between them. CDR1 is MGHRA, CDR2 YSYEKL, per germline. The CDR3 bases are TGCGCCAGCAGCCTGCTAGTTCTTAGCTCCTACAATGAGCAGTTCTTC. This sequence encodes CASSLLVLSSYNEQFF.

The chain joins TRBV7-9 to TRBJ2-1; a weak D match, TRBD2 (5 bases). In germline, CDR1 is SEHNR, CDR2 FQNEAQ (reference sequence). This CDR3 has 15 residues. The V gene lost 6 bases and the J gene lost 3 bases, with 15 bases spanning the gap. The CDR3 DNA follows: TGTGCCAGCAGTGGGTGGGAAAGCGGCTACAATGAGCAGTTCTTC. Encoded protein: CASSGWESGYNEQFF.

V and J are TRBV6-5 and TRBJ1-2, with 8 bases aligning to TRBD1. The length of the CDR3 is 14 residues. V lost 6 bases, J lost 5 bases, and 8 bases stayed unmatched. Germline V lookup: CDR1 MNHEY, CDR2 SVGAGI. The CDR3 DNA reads TGTGCCAGCAGCATCGGACAGGGCAGATATGGCTACACCTTC. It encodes CASSIGQGRYGYTF.

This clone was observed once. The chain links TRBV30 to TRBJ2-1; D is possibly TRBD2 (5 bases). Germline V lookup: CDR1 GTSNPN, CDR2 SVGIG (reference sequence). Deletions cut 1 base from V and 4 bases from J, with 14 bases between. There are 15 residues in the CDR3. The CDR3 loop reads CAWSGLARRYNEQFF. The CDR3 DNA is TGTGCCTGGAGTGGCCTAGCTCGTCGATACAATGAGCAGTTCTTC.

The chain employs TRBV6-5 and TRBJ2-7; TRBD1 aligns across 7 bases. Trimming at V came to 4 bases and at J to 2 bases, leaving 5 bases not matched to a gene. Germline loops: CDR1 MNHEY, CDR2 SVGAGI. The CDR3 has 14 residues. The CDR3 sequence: CASSSSTGPYEQYF. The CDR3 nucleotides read TGTGCCAGCAGTTCGTCGACAGGGCCCTACGAGCAGTACTTC.

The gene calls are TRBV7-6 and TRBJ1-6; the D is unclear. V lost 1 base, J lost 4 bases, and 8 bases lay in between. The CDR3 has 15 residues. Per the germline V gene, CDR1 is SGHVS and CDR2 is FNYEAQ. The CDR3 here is CASSLGNGYNSPLHF. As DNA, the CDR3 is TGTGCCAGCAGCTTAGGAAACGGGTATAATTCACCCCTCCACTTT. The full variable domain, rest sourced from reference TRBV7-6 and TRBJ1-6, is GAGVSQSPRYKVTKRGQDVALRCDPISGHVSLYWYRQALGQGPEFLTYFNYEAQQDKSGLPNDRFSAERPEGSISTLTIQRTEQRDSAMYRCASSLGNGYNSPLHFGNGTRLTVT.

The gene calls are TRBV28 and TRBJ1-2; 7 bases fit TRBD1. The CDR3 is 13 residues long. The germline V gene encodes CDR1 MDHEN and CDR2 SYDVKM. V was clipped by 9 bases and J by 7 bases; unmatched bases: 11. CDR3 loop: CASLTRGGRGYTF. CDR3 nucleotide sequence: TGTGCCAGTTTAACCAGGGGGGGGCGTGGCTACACCTTC.

The CDR3 protein is CASSSGTGGWNEQYV. DNA of the CDR3: TGTGCCAGCAGTTCTGGGACAGGGGGCTGGAACGAGCAGTACGTC. The chain is built from TRBV6-5 and TRBJ2-7, with TRBD1 identical over 12 bases. Trimming cost V 4 bases and J 5 bases; bases outside gene matches: 6. Germline V gene data show CDR1 as MNHEY and CDR2 as SVGAGI. The length of the CDR3 is 15 residues.

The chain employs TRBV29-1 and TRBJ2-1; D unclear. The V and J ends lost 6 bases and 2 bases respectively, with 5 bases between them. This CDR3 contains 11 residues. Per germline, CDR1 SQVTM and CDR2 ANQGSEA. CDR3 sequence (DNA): TGCAGCGTCCCAACCTACAATGAGCAGTTCTTC. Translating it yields CSVPTYNEQFF.

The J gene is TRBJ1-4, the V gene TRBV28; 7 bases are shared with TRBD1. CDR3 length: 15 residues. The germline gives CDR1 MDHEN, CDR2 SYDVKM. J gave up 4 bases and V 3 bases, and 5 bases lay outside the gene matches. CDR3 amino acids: CASSFGRGYNEKLFF. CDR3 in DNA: TGTGCCAGCAGTTTTGGCAGGGGGTATAATGAAAAACTGTTTTTT.

The CDR3 region is CASSVVSGGTDTQYF. The CDR3 coding sequence is TGTGCCAGCAGCGTAGTGTCAGGGGGCACAGATACGCAGTATTTT. This chain uses TRBV9 with TRBJ2-3; tentative D call: TRBD1 (6 bases). This CDR3 has 15 residues. Germline values: CDR1 SGDLS, CDR2 YYNGEE. V was clipped by 0 bases and J by 1 base, with 9 bases between them.